The T cell receptor beta chain described here comes from a study of blood T cell repertoires in COVID-19. Study in general: The United States, Italy and Spain provided the acute and convalescent COVID-19 samples. Nucleic acid was either cDNA or gDNA, and it came from T cells, B-cell-depleted T cells, or PBMCs.

Per the study methods: It was from reference gene primer amplification that nucleated cell counts were estimated. Clones were sequenced by immunoSEQ multiplex PCR, and TCRdb holds only the in-frame ones, with some missing. The V and J calls and clone size were taken over from that table, and D and trimming were inferred from the DNA. The data hold about 69,000 clones, with around 90% observed a single time. There are 17 residues in the CDR3. V gave up 5 bases and J gave up 1 base; unmatched junction bases: 11. CDR1 is LNHDA, CDR2 SQIVND, per germline (reference sequence). The chain is built from TRBV19 and TRBJ1-5, with 7 bases fitting TRBD1. Material for sequencing was peripheral blood. This receptor was taken from a man between 45 and 60 years old with acute or convalescent COVID-19. The CDR3 spells CASSPRPGQWSNQPQHF. The CDR3, as DNA: TGTGCCAGTAGTCCGCGCCCGGGACAGTGGAGCAATCAGCCCCAGCATTTT.